This TCR beta chain appears in the sequencing data of a study of radiotherapy plus CTLA-4 blockade in lung cancer. About the study: Objective responses were documented in approximately 18% of patients, with disease control in about 29%.

Study-wide results and limits: In blood, tumor-derived TCR clones expanded after radiotherapy plus ipilimumab.

A word on this clone: The antigen is unknown.

Generated by immunoSEQ multiplex PCR, the TCRdb table keeps only in-frame clones and is missing some. This table has some 50,000 clones, 79% appearing once. CDR3 length: 13 amino acids. Germline V gives CDR1 SGHTA, CDR2 FQGNSA. Trimming cost V 5 bases and J 13 bases, with 15 bases left between them. V gene TRBV7-2 combines with J gene TRBJ1-6, with D perhaps TRBD1 (6 bases). The clonotype comes from a human donor with non-small cell lung cancer who had a partial response to radiotherapy plus ipilimumab. This sample comprised peripheral blood, obtained from a patient treated with radiotherapy plus ipilimumab. The CDR3 region is CASSQGTFEPLHF. DNA of the CDR3: TGTGCCAGCAGCCAGGGGACCTTTGAGCCCCTCCACTTT.